What follows are 28 T cell receptor beta chains derived from one specimen sequenced in a study of cytomegalovirus exposure and HLA in healthy donors. This PCR relied on a set of 60 Vbeta primers and 13 Jbeta primers. Sequenced by immunoSEQ multiplex PCR; TCRdb stores in-frame clones only, minus some. In the table there are 90,000 to 150,000 clones, around 60% of which are singletons. Sequencing used PBMCs. These receptors were collected from a man aged 40-49 years in good health and CMV-seropositive.

V and J are TRBV18 and TRBJ2-1; TRBD2 aligns across 8 bases. The CDR3 spans 15 residues. The ends lost 0 bases at V and 5 bases at J; junction bases unmatched: 3. Germline V lookup: CDR1 KGHSH, CDR2 LQKENI. The DNA for the CDR3 is TGTGCCAGCTCACCACCGGGACTAGGGGACAATGAGCAGTTCTTC. Translating it yields CASSPPGLGDNEQFF.

This clone was counted only a few times. The J gene is TRBJ2-3, the V gene TRBV7-9; TRBD2 is a possible D gene (6 bases). Germline V CDR1 and CDR2: SEHNR, FQNEAQ (reference sequence). V lost 0 bases and J 3 bases, leaving 7 bases between the germline ends. The CDR3 is 14 amino acids. The CDR3 reads CASSLAGGTDTQYF. The CDR3 DNA reads as TGTGCCAGCAGCTTAGCGGGGGGTACAGATACGCAGTATTTT.

For this clone: Other DNA sequences from this sample encode an identical CDR3 as well. The chain joins TRBV4-1 to TRBJ2-5; 9 bases match TRBD2. This CDR3 region has 15 residues. The V segment lost 6 bases and the J segment 1 base; nucleotides outside the gene matches: 6. Germline V lookup: CDR1 MGHRA, CDR2 YSYEKL. Written as DNA, the CDR3 is TGCGCCAGCAGTAAACCGGGACTAGCCCAAGAGACCCAGTACTTC. Protein: CASSKPGLAQETQYF.

This clone was recorded a few times. V and J are TRBV28 and TRBJ2-3, with 7 nucleotides matching TRBD2. Per the germline V gene, CDR1 is MDHEN and CDR2 is SYDVKM. The trim removed 6 bases at V and 2 bases at J, leaving 17 bases unmatched. There are 18 residues in the CDR3. CDR3 amino acids: CASSSLHPGLHHTDTQYF. The CDR3 nucleotides read TGTGCCAGCAGCTCACTCCACCCGGGACTACACCACACAGATACGCAGTATTTT.

The chain carries TRBV9 and TRBJ1-4; no clear D gene. Germline CDR1 SGDLS, CDR2 YYNGEE. V lost 3 bases and J lost 7, with 13 bases in between. The CDR3 runs to 14 residues. Written as DNA, the CDR3 is TGTGCCAGCAGCGCCACTGGACTGGGTGAAAAACTGTTTTTT. Amino acid sequence: CASSATGLGEKLFF.

The chain is built from TRBV5-3 and TRBJ2-3, with D hard to call. TRBV5-3 is marked as an open reading frame, function uncertain. The CDR3 spans 14 residues. V was clipped by 0 bases and J by 9 bases, with 14 bases between them. CDR3 in DNA: TGTGCCAGAAGCTTGGTAAAGCCCTCGAGGACGCAGTATTTT. Translation: CARSLVKPSRTQYF.

The chain recombines TRBV18 with TRBJ1-1, with 7 bases that match TRBD1. CDR1 and CDR2 (germline): KGHSH, LQKENI. The CDR3 totals 15 residues. V lost 3 bases to trimming and J lost 2 bases; unmatched junction nucleotides: 6. The CDR3 coding sequence is TGTGCCAGCTCACCCCTCAACAGGGGTAACACTGAAGCTTTCTTT. Its translation: CASSPLNRGNTEAFF.

V and J are TRBV4-1 and TRBJ2-5; D perhaps matches TRBD1 (6 bases). Deletions cut 1 base from V and 2 bases from J, with 11 bases between. The V gene's germline CDR1 is MGHRA and CDR2 YSYEKL. This CDR3 comprises 15 residues. For the CDR3, the DNA is TGCGCCAGCAGCCAAGTAACAGGGAGACAAGAGACCCAGTACTTC. This translates into CASSQVTGRQETQYF.

The J gene is TRBJ1-6, the V gene TRBV1; TRBD1 is taken as the D call from the table, unchecked against the DNA. TRBV1 is classified as a pseudogene. This CDR3 has 15 residues. The CDR3 here is CTSSRLGTERSPLHF. In DNA form, the CDR3 reads TGCACCAGCAGCCGTTTGGGGACAGAGAGATCACCCCTCCACTTT.

About this clone: Other DNA sequences in this sample translate to the same CDR3. The chain uses TRBV28 and TRBJ1-4; 8 positions match TRBD1. The V gene's germline CDR1 is MDHEN and CDR2 SYDVKM. The CDR3 consists of 14 residues. Losses at the gene ends were 3 bases for V and 8 bases for J; bases not matched to a gene: 5. The CDR3 DNA follows: TGTGCCAGCAGTTTTGGACAGGGTCGGGAAAAACTGTTTTTT. It is translated as CASSFGQGREKLFF.

J is TRBJ1-4 and V is TRBV7-9; 8 bases map to TRBD1. Germline lookup yields CDR1 SEHNR and CDR2 FQNEAQ (reference sequence). The CDR3 extends over 14 amino acids. V shed 2 bases, J shed 8 bases, and the junction held 4 bases outside the gene matches. CDR3: CASSLSTGDEKLFF. The CDR3 DNA sequence: TGTGCCAGCAGCTTATCGACAGGGGACGAAAAACTGTTTTTT.

This clone was counted only a few times. V gene TRBV15 combines with J gene TRBJ2-2; 11 nucleotides agree with TRBD2. V lost 5 bases, J lost 4 bases, and 15 bases stayed unmatched. The CDR3 spans 19 residues. Germline V gene lookup returns CDR1 LNHNV and CDR2 YYDKDF (reference sequence). CDR3 in amino acids: CATSGLRGLAGGGTGELFF. The CDR3 DNA is TGTGCCACCAGCGGATTGAGGGGATTAGCGGGAGGGGGCACCGGGGAGCTGTTTTTT.

The gene calls are TRBV4-2 and TRBJ2-7; 11 positions agree with TRBD2. Germline CDR1 reads LGHNA; CDR2 reads YNFKEQ. The CDR3 length is 15 residues. V shed 4 bases, J shed 3 bases, and the junction held 5 bases outside the gene matches. The CDR3 sequence is CASSRGLAGYYEQYF. DNA for the CDR3: TGTGCCAGCAGCCGAGGACTAGCGGGCTACTACGAGCAGTACTTC.

The rearrangement links TRBV11-3 to TRBJ2-3, with a possible D match to TRBD1 (6 bases). This CDR3 spans 15 amino acids. Germline V CDR1 and CDR2: SGHNT, YENEEA. Trimming took 5 bases from V and 3 from J, leaving 15 bases between them. The CDR3 DNA reads TGTGCCAGCAGCCTACGGACAGAACTAACAGATACGCAGTATTTT. Protein sequence: CASSLRTELTDTQYF.

The rearrangement links TRBV30 to TRBJ2-5, with 7 bases identical to TRBD1. The better agreement between TRBJ2-7 and the DNA end casts doubt on the J call. The CDR3 loop spans 12 amino acids. CDR1 and CDR2 from the germline V gene are GTSNPN and SVGIG (reference sequence). CDR3: CAWSRQGYEQYF. DNA for the CDR3: TGTGCCTGGAGCCGACAGGGCTACGAGCAGTACTTC.

The rearrangement joins TRBV27 to TRBJ2-4; a possible D gene is TRBD2 (6 bases). Germline CDR1 MNHEY, CDR2 SMNVEV (reference sequence). This CDR3 spans 14 amino acids. V lost 5 bases, J lost 8 bases, and 16 bases lay in between. The CDR3 DNA sequence: TGTGCCAGCAGTCCGGCGACTAGGTGGGACATTCAGTACTTC. Amino acids: CASSPATRWDIQYF.

The gene calls are TRBV4-2 and TRBJ2-1, with 11 bases that match TRBD2. CDR1 and CDR2 (germline): LGHNA, YNFKEQ. After removal of 0 bases from V and 2 bases from J, the junction contained 6 bases not matched to a gene. The CDR3 has 18 amino acids. The CDR3 nucleotides are TGTGCCAGCAGCCAAGATGCTAGCGGGGGGCAAGCCTACAATGAGCAGTTCTTC. Its translation: CASSQDASGGQAYNEQFF.

The CDR3 loop is CASSSPGVSGSLYNEQFF. CDR3 nucleotide sequence: TGTGCCAGCAGCTCCCCCGGGGTTAGCGGGAGTTTGTACAATGAGCAGTTCTTC. The V call is TRBV28, the J call TRBJ2-1; TRBD2 matches at 9 bases. V trimming: 6 bases; J trimming: 4 bases; junction bases outside the gene matches: 16. The CDR3 contains 18 residues. CDR1 and CDR2 from the germline V gene are MDHEN and SYDVKM.

V and J are TRBV19 and TRBJ2-7; 13 bases map to TRBD2. This CDR3 spans 15 amino acids. In germline, CDR1 is LNHDA, CDR2 SQIVND (reference sequence). The V segment lost 5 bases and the J segment 6 bases; nucleotides outside the gene matches: 7. As DNA, the CDR3 is TGTGCCAGTAGTCCCGGACTAGCGGGAGCTCGCGAGCAGTACTTC. This codes for CASSPGLAGAREQYF.

The rearrangement uses TRBV6-1 and TRBJ1-5; D is perhaps TRBD1 (5 bases). This CDR3 spans 17 amino acids. V gave up 3 bases and J gave up 4 bases, with 19 bases separating them. Germline CDR1 is MNHNS and CDR2 is SASEGT. The CDR3, as DNA: TGTGCCAGCAGTGACAGGGTATTGTCCTCTGGTAATCAGCCCCAGCATTTT. The encoded protein is CASSDRVLSSGNQPQHF.

The J gene is TRBJ2-2, the V gene TRBV15, with D possibly TRBD2 on 6 matching bases. The CDR3 loop spans 17 amino acids. Germline CDR1 reads LNHNV; CDR2 reads YYDKDF (reference sequence). V was cut by 0 bases and J by 4 bases, with 15 bases left in between. The CDR3 nucleotides read TGTGCCACCAGCAGAGATAGGTCGCTAGCGTCCACCGGGGAGCTGTTTTTT. It translates to CATSRDRSLASTGELFF.

The genes are TRBV27 and TRBJ1-5; 8 bases match TRBD1. V shed 6 bases, J shed 2 bases, and the junction held 9 bases outside the gene matches. The CDR3 runs 16 residues. CDR1 is MNHEY and CDR2 is SMNVEV in the germline V gene (reference sequence). The CDR3 spells CASSPWTGRGNQPQHF. The CDR3 DNA reads TGTGCCAGCAGCCCGTGGACAGGGAGGGGCAATCAGCCCCAGCATTTT.

The chain's CDR3 is CASSEGLDRTAAEAFF. The DNA of the CDR3 is TGTGCCAGCAGTGAAGGGCTGGACAGGACGGCGGCTGAAGCTTTCTTT. The V gene is TRBV6-1, the J gene TRBJ1-1; 7 bases align to TRBD1. The CDR3 spans 16 residues. V gave up 1 base and J gave up 6 bases; unmatched junction bases: 11. Germline-derived CDR1 and CDR2 are MNHNS and SASEGT.

J is TRBJ2-1 and V is TRBV7-2; 11 nucleotides align to TRBD2. CDR1 and CDR2 (germline): SGHTA, FQGNSA. The CDR3 spans 15 residues. Trimming removed 0 bases from V and 5 bases from J; junction bases left unmatched: 0. CDR3 bases: TGTGCCAGCAGCTTAGCGGGACTAGCGGACAATGAGCAGTTCTTC. Amino acid sequence: CASSLAGLADNEQFF.

The J gene is TRBJ1-1, the V gene TRBV11-2, with unresolved D. Trimming took 5 bases from V and 6 from J, leaving 16 bases between them. CDR1 is SGHAT, CDR2 FQNNGV, per germline. This CDR3 has 14 residues. The CDR3 here is CASSAAVSVAEAFF. The DNA for the CDR3 is TGTGCCAGCAGCGCCGCCGTATCGGTGGCTGAAGCTTTCTTT.

The V gene is TRBV10-3, the J gene TRBJ2-3; the match to TRBD1 covers 7 bases. J gave up 3 bases and V 6 bases, and 12 bases lay outside the gene matches. CDR1 is ENHRY and CDR2 is SYGVKD in the germline V gene. The CDR3 contains 16 residues. In DNA, the CDR3 is TGTGCCATCAGCTTCCGACAGGGAGCTCGGACAGATACGCAGTATTTT. It encodes CAISFRQGARTDTQYF.

The rearrangement joins TRBV6-1 to TRBJ2-2, with 9 bases identical to TRBD1. Trimming removed 9 bases from V and 5 bases from J; junction bases left unmatched: 7. CDR1 and CDR2 (germline): MNHNS, SASEGT. CDR3 size: 14 residues. The CDR3 nucleotides are TGTGCCAGTGGACAGGGGATGTGGACCGGGGAGCTGTTTTTT. Protein sequence: CASGQGMWTGELFF.

The genes are TRBV5-1 and TRBJ1-5; D remains unclear. The CDR3 has 16 residues. Per the germline V gene, CDR1 is SGHRS and CDR2 is YFSETQ. The V end was cut by 0 bases, the J end by 0 bases, with 10 bases between. This chain's CDR3 is CASSLVGAYSNQPQHF. CDR3 nucleotides: TGCGCCAGCAGCTTGGTCGGAGCTTATAGCAATCAGCCCCAGCATTTT.